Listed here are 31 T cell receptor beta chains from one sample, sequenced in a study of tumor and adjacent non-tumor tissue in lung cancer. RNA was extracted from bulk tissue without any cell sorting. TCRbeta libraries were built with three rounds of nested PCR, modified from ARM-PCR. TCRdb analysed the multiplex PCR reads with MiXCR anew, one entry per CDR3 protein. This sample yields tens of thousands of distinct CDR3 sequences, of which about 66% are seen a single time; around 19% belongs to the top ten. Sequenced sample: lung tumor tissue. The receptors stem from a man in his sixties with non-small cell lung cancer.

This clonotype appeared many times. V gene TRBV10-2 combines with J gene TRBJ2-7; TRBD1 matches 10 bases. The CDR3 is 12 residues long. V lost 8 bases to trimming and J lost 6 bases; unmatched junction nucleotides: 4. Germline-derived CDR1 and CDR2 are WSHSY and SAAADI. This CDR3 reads CASGTGVGEQYF. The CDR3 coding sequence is TGCGCCAGCGGGACAGGGGTAGGCGAGCAGTACTTC.

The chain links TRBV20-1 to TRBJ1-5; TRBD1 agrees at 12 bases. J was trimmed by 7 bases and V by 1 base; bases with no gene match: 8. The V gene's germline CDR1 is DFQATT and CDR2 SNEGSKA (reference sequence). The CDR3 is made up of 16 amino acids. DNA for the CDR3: TGCAGTGCTAGAGTTCCCGGGACAGGGGGCGAACAGCCCCAGCATTTT. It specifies CSARVPGTGGEQPQHF.

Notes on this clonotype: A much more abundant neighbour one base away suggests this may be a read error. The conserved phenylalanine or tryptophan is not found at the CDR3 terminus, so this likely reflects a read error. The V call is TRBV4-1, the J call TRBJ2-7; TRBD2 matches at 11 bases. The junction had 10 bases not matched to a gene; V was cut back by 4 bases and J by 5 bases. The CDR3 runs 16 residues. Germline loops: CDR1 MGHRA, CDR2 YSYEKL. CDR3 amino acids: CASSRTLAGEGDEQYI. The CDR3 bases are TGCGCCAGCAGCCGGACACTAGCGGGAGAGGGGGACGAGCAGTACATC.

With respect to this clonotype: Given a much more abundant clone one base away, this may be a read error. The CDR3 loop reads CVSSFVGLNYGYTF. In nucleotides, the CDR3 is TGTGTCAGCAGTTTCGTAGGGCTCAACTATGGCTACACCTTC. The chain joins TRBV28 to TRBJ1-2, with D unresolved. The CDR3 is 14 residues long. Germline CDR1 reads MDHEN; CDR2 reads SYDVKM.

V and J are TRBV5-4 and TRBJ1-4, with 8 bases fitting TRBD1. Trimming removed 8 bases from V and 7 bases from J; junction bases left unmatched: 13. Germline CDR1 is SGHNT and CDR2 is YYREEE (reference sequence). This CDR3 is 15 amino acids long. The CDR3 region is CASSMRQGTFEKLFF. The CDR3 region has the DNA TGTGCCAGTAGCATGAGACAGGGGACTTTTGAAAAACTGTTTTTT.

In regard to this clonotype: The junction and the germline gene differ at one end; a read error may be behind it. CDR3 bases: TGTGCTAGCAGCTTAGCTAAGGATAGGAAATCCTGCGAGCAGTACTTC. This translates into CASSLAKDRKSCEQYF. The chain is built from TRBV11-1 and TRBJ2-7; no definite D call. The CDR3 totals 16 residues. CDR1 SGHAT and CDR2 FQDESV come from the germline V gene (reference sequence).

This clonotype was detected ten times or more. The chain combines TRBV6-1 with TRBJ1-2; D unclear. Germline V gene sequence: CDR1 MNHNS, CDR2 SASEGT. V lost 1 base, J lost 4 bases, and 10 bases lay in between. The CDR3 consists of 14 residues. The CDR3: CASSEGHLVYGYTF. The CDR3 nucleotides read TGTGCCAGCAGTGAAGGACACCTGGTCTATGGCTACACCTTC.

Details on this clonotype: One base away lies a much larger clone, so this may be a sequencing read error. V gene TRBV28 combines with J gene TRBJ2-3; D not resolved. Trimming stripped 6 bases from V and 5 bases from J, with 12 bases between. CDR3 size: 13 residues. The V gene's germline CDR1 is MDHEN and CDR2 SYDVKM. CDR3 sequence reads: CASRDLHQDTQYF. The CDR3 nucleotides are TGTGCCAGCAGGGATCTACACCAAGATACGCAGTATTTT.

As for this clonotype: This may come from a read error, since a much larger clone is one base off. CDR3 coding DNA: TGTGCCAGCAGTGTGTCGGAAACCGGGGAGCTGTTTTTT. Its protein is CASSVSETGELFF. This chain connects TRBV2 to TRBJ2-2; D gene ambiguous. The germline V and J ends were trimmed by 4 bases and 5 bases, with 8 bases remaining between them. The germline V gene has CDR1 SNHLY and CDR2 FYNNEI. This CDR3 region has 13 residues.

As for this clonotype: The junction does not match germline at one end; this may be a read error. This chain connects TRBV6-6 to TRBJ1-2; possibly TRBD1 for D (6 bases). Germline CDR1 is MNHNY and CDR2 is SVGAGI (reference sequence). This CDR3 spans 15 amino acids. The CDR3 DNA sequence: TGCGCCAGCAGATACGTAGGGGGGTCTACTTATGGCTACACCTTC. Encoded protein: CASRYVGGSTYGYTF.

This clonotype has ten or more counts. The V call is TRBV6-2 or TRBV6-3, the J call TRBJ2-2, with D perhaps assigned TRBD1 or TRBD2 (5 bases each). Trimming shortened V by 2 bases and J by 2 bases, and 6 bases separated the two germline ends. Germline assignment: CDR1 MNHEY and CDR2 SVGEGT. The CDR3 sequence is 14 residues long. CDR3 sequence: CASSYGGNTGELFF. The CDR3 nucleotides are TGTGCCAGCAGTTACGGGGGAAACACCGGGGAGCTGTTTTTT.

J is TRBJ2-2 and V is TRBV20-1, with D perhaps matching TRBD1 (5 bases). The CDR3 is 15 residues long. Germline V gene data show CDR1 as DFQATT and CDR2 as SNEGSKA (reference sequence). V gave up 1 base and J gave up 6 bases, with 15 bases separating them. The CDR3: CSARVSPSGSGELFF. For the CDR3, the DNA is TGCAGTGCTAGAGTTTCACCATCAGGGTCCGGGGAGCTGTTTTTT.

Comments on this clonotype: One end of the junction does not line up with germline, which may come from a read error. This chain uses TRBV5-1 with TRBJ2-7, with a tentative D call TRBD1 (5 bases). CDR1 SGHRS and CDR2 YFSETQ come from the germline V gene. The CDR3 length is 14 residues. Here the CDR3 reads CASSTQVSSYGQYF. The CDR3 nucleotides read TGCGCCAGCAGCACACAGGTTTCCTCCTACGGGCAGTACTTC. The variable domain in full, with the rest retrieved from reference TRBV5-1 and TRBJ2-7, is KAGVTQTPRYLIKTRGQQVTLSCSPISGHRSVSWYQQTPGQGLQFLFEYFSETQRNKGNFPGRFSGRQFSNSRSEMNVSTLELGDSALYLCASSTQVSSYGQYFGPGTRLTVT.

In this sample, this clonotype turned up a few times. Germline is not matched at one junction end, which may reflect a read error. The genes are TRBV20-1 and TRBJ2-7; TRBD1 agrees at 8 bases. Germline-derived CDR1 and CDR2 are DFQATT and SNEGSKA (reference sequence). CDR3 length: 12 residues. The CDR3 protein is CSAREDRGEQHF. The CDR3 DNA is TGCAGTGCTAGAGAAGACAGGGGCGAGCAGCATTTC.

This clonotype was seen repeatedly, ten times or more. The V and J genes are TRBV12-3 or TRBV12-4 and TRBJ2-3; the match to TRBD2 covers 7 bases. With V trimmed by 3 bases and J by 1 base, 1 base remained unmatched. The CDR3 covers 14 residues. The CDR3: CASSFAGGTDTQYF. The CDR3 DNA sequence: TGTGCCAGCAGTTTTGCGGGGGGCACAGATACGCAGTATTTT.

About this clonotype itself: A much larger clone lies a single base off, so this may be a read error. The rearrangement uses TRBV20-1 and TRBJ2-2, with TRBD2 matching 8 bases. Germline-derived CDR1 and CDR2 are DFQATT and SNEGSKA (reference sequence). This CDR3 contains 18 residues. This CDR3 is CNARGPGGAGLNTGELFF. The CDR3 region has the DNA TGCAATGCTAGAGGCCCCGGGGGGGCGGGGTTGAACACCGGGGAGCTGTTTTTT.

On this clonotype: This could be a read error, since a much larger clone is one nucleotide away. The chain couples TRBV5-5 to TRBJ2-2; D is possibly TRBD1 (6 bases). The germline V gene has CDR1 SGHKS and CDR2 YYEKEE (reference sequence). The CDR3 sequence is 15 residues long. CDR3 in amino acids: CSSSLGQGIAGELFF. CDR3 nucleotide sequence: TGTTCCAGCAGCTTGGGTCAGGGGATTGCCGGGGAGCTGTTTTTT.

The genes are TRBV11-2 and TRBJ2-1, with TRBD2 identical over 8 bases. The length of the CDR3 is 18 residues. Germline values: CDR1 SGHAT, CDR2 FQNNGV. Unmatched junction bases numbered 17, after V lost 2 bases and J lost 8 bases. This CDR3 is CASSLPLGVAGYLHEQFF. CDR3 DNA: TGTGCCAGCAGCTTACCCCTGGGGGTAGCGGGATACCTGCATGAGCAGTTCTTC.

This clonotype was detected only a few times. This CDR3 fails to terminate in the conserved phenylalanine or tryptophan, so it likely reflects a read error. CDR3 nucleotides: TGTGCCAGCGGTATTGGGACTAGCGGGAGCAGCGGTGAGCTGTTTTCT. This codes for CASGIGTSGSSGELFS. This rearrangement joins TRBV11-1 to TRBJ2-2, with 14 bases fitting TRBD2. Germline V gene data show CDR1 as SGHAT and CDR2 as FQDESV (reference sequence). There are 16 residues in the CDR3. The V and J ends lost 8 bases and 11 bases, in that order; junction bases with no gene match: 13.

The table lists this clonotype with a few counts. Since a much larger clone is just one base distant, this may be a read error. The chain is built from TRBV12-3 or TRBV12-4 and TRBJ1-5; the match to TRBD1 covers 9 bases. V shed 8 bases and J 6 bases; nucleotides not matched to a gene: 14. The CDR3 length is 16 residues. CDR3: CASGTYGTGNGQPQHF. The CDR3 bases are TGTGCCAGCGGCACCTACGGGACAGGGAATGGTCAGCCCCAGCATTTT.

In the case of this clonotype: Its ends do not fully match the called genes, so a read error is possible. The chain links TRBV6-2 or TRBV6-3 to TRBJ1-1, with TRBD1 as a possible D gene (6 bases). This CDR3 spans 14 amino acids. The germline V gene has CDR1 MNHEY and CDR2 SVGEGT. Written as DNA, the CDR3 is TGTGCCAGCAGTAGGGGGGGAGCGAACACTGAAGCCTTCTTT. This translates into CASSRGGANTEAFF.

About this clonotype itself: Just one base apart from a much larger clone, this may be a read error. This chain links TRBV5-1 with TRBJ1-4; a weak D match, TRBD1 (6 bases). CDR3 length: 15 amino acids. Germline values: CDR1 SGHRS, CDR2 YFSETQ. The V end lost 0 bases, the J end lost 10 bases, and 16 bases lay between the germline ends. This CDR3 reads CASSLGGATDGKLFF. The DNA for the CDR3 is TGCGCCAGCAGCTTGGGGGGGGCAACGGATGGAAAACTGTTTTTT.

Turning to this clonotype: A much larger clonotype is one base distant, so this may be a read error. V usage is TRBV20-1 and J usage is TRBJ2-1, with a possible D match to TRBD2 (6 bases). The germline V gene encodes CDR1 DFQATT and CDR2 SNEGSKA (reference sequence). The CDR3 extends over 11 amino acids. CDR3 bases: TGCAGTGCTCGGGAGATCAATGGGCAGTTCTTC. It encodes CSAREINGQFF.

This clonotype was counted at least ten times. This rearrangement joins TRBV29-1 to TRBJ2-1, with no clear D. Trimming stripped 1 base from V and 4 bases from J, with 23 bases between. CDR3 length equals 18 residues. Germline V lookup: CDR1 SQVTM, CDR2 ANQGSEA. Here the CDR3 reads CSVEGSFNRRVLYNEQFF. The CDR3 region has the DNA TGCAGCGTTGAAGGGAGTTTTAACAGAAGGGTTCTGTACAATGAGCAGTTCTTC.

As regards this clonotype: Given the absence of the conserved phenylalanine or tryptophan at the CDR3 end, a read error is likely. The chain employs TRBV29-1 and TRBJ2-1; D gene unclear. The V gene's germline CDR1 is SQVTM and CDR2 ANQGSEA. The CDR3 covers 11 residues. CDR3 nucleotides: TGCAACGTTGAAAACTCCAATGAGCAGTTCTCC. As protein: CNVENSNEQFS.

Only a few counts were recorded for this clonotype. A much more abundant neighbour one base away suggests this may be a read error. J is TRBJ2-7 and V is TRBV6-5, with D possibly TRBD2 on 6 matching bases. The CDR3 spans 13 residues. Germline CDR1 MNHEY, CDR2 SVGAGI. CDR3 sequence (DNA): TGTGTCAGCAGCAGGGACTGGGGCTACGAGCAGTACTTC. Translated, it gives CVSSRDWGYEQYF.

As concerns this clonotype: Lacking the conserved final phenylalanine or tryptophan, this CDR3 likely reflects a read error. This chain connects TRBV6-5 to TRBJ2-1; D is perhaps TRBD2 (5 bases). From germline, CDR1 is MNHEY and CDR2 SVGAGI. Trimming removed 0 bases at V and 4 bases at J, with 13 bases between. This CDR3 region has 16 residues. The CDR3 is CASSYSRPGGYNEQFI. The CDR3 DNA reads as TGTGCCAGCAGTTACTCGCGACCAGGCGGGTACAATGAGCAGTTCATC.

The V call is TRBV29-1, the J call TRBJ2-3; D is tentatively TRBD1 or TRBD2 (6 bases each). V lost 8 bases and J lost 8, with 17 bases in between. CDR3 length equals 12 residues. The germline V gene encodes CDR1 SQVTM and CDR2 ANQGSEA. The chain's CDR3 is CSIGRGRVTQYF. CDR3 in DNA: TGCAGCATTGGCCGGGGGCGGGTTACGCAGTATTTT.

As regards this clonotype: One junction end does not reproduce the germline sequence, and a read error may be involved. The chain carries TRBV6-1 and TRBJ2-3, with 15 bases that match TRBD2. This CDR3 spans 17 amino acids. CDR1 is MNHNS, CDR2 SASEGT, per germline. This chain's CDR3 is CASIIGLAGGQGDTHYF. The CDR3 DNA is TGTGCCAGCATTATTGGACTAGCGGGGGGGCAGGGAGATACGCATTATTTT.

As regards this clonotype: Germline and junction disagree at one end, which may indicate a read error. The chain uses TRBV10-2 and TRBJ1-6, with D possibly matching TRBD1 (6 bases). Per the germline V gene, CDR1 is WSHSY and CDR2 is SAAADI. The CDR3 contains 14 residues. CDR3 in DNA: TGCGCCAGCAGTCCTCTAGGGGGTAATTCATCCCTCCACTTT. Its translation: CASSPLGGNSSLHF.

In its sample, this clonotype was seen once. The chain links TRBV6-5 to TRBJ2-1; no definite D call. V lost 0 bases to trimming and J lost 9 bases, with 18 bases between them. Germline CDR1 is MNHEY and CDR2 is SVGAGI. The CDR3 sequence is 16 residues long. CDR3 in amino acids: CASSYSSSVKSVEQFF. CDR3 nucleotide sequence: TGTGCCAGCAGTTACTCGAGCAGCGTGAAGAGTGTTGAGCAGTTCTTC.